Below are 16 T cell receptor beta chains sequenced from a single sample in a study of blood T cell repertoires in COVID-19. Measured with immunoSEQ multiplex PCR; TCRdb has only the in-frame clones, and not every one. The table lists 250,000 to 350,000 clones, 65% to 90% of them singletons. Sequenced input: PBMCs or T cells enriched from blood (not recorded which). These receptors were obtained from a woman between 18 and 29 years old who had recovered from COVID-19.

The chain employs TRBV27 and TRBJ2-1; TRBD1 is a possible D gene (5 bases). The ends were cut back, 2 bases at V and 1 base at J, with 9 bases in the middle. Germline V lookup: CDR1 MNHEY, CDR2 SMNVEV (reference sequence). The CDR3 loop spans 15 amino acids. As DNA, the CDR3 is TGTGCCAGCAGTTTACAAGCAGGGTCCTACAATGAGCAGTTCTTC. This codes for CASSLQAGSYNEQFF.

The chain recombines TRBV28 with TRBJ1-2, with TRBD1 identical over 7 bases. The CDR3 consists of 18 residues. Germline lookup yields CDR1 MDHEN and CDR2 SYDVKM. The trim removed 3 bases at V and 5 bases at J, leaving 18 bases unmatched. The CDR3 bases are TGTGCCAGCAGTTTGATCGGAGGGGGCGTCATAATCCCATATGGCTACACCTTC. Its translation is CASSLIGGGVIIPYGYTF.

This chain uses TRBV7-9 with TRBJ2-1, with a weak D call TRBD2 (7 bases). The germline V and J ends were trimmed by 2 bases and 3 bases, with 14 bases remaining between them. The V gene's germline CDR1 is SEHNR and CDR2 FQNEAQ (reference sequence). This CDR3 has 16 residues. The CDR3 DNA is TGTGCCAGCAGCTTAAGCGGGACATCTCACTACAATGAGCAGTTCTTC. As protein: CASSLSGTSHYNEQFF.

This chain joins TRBV5-1 and TRBJ2-1; possible D gene TRBD1, 5 bases. The germline V gene has CDR1 SGHRS and CDR2 YFSETQ. This CDR3 comprises 14 residues. V was shortened by 7 bases and J by 2 bases, with 13 bases between the two germline ends. As DNA, the CDR3 is TGCGCCAGCGGACCTCTGACAGCCTACAATGAGCAGTTCTTC. Protein: CASGPLTAYNEQFF. The complete variable domain, with remaining parts taken from reference TRBV5-1 and TRBJ2-1, reads KAGVTQTPRYLIKTRGQQVTLSCSPISGHRSVSWYQQTPGQGLQFLFEYFSETQRNKGNFPGRFSGRQFSNSRSEMNVSTLELGDSALYLCASGPLTAYNEQFFGPGTRLTVL.

CDR3 in DNA: TGTGCCTGGAGTTTCCATAGCACAGATACGCAGTATTTT. Its translation: CAWSFHSTDTQYF. The V call is TRBV30, the J call TRBJ2-3; D gene uncertain. This CDR3 is built from 13 residues. Trimming took off 2 bases at V and 0 bases at J, with 6 bases between the two ends. The germline gives CDR1 GTSNPN, CDR2 SVGIG (reference sequence).

V usage is TRBV5-8 and J usage is TRBJ2-1; weak D call: TRBD2 (5 bases). Per germline, CDR1 SGHTS and CDR2 YDEGEE. CDR3 length equals 15 residues. Trimming cost V 7 bases and J 0 bases, with 14 bases left between them. This CDR3 is CASSAGLGSYNEQFF. CDR3 coding DNA: TGTGCCAGCTCCGCGGGTCTGGGCTCCTACAATGAGCAGTTCTTC.

The V call is TRBV24-1, the J call TRBJ2-1; possibly TRBD2 for D (5 bases). This CDR3 is built from 14 residues. The V end lost 0 bases, the J end lost 8 bases, and 10 bases lay between the germline ends. From germline, CDR1 is KGHDR and CDR2 SFDVKD. The CDR3 region is CATSDLPTNDEQFF. The CDR3 DNA is TGTGCCACCAGTGATTTGCCGACTAACGATGAGCAGTTCTTC.

The rearrangement joins TRBV2 to TRBJ2-7; TRBD2 might be the D (5 bases). This CDR3 contains 12 residues. Germline CDR1 SNHLY, CDR2 FYNNEI. V was trimmed by 8 bases and J by 3 bases, leaving 11 bases between them. The CDR3 nucleotides read TGTGCCAGCGGACGGGATCACTACGAGCAGTACTTC. Encoded protein: CASGRDHYEQYF.

This clone was seen ten or more times. The chain carries TRBV28 and TRBJ1-1; 8 positions match TRBD1. V gave up 5 bases and J gave up 0 bases; unmatched junction bases: 5. This CDR3 has 15 amino acids. Germline CDR1 is MDHEN and CDR2 is SYDVKM. The CDR3 sequence: CASSTEQGVNTEAFF. CDR3 nucleotide sequence: TGTGCCAGCAGTACCGAACAGGGGGTGAACACTGAAGCTTTCTTT.

V gene TRBV11-2 combines with J gene TRBJ2-3, with TRBD2 matching over 13 bases. V gave up 5 bases and J gave up 3 bases; unmatched junction bases: 8. This CDR3 is built from 17 residues. The germline CDR1 and CDR2 sequences are SGHAT and FQNNGV. CDR3 loop: CASSLAPGLAGTDTQYF. For the CDR3, the DNA is TGTGCCAGCAGCCTGGCCCCGGGACTAGCGGGGACAGATACGCAGTATTTT.

The chain has TRBV7-9 and TRBJ2-1; TRBD2 aligns across 8 bases. The CDR3 loop spans 15 amino acids. Looked up from germline, CDR1 is SEHNR and CDR2 is FQNEAQ (reference sequence). Unmatched junction bases numbered 8, after V lost 1 base and J lost 9 bases. The CDR3 loop is CASSLGGGGTSEQFF. For the CDR3, the DNA is TGTGCCAGCAGCTTAGGAGGCGGGGGGACAAGTGAGCAGTTCTTC.

The chain links TRBV9 to TRBJ1-2; 8 positions agree with TRBD1. The ends lost 3 bases at V and 4 bases at J; junction bases unmatched: 8. This CDR3 has 15 residues. The V gene's germline CDR1 is SGDLS and CDR2 YYNGEE. This CDR3 reads CASSERTGRVYGYTF. In nucleotides, the CDR3 is TGTGCCAGCAGCGAGAGGACAGGGCGGGTCTATGGCTACACCTTC.

This chain uses TRBV10-1 with TRBJ2-5; perhaps TRBD2 as D (7 bases). Looked up from germline, CDR1 is WNHNN and CDR2 is SYGVQD (reference sequence). Trimming pared 5 bases from V and 2 bases from J, leaving 18 bases between. The CDR3 has 16 amino acids. The CDR3 sequence is CASSRGGGPPQETQYF. The CDR3 DNA is TGCGCCAGCAGTCGAGGCGGGGGCCCGCCTCAAGAGACCCAGTACTTC.

The chain employs TRBV7-9 and TRBJ2-3, with 12 nucleotides matching TRBD1. Per the germline V gene, CDR1 is SEHNR and CDR2 is FQNEAQ (reference sequence). The CDR3 runs 16 residues. The V gene end was trimmed by 5 bases and the J gene end by 4 bases; junction bases not matched to a gene: 7. CDR3 protein: CASSPPGTGGPDTQYF. Written as DNA, the CDR3 is TGTGCCAGCAGCCCTCCCGGGACAGGGGGCCCAGATACGCAGTATTTT.

For the CDR3, the DNA is TGCGCCAGTAGACTGTCAGCCGTAGACGAGCAGTTCTTC. It yields the protein CASRLSAVDEQFF. The V call is TRBV5-1, the J call TRBJ2-1; D remains unclear. The V gene lost 8 bases and the J gene lost 10 bases, with 19 bases spanning the gap. Germline CDR1 SGHRS, CDR2 YFSETQ. The CDR3 has 13 residues.

This chain links TRBV11-3 with TRBJ1-4, with 7 bases identical to TRBD1. J was trimmed by 5 bases and V by 0 bases; bases with no gene match: 9. The V gene's germline CDR1 is SGHNT and CDR2 YENEEA. This CDR3 comprises 17 residues. CDR3 amino acids: CASSLDSLRGENEKLFF. The DNA for the CDR3 is TGTGCCAGCAGCTTAGATTCGCTCAGGGGGGAAAATGAAAAACTGTTTTTT.